The rows below give T cell receptor beta chains drawn from one sample of a study of cytomegalovirus exposure and HLA in healthy donors. Measured with immunoSEQ multiplex PCR; TCRdb has only the in-frame clones, and not every one. In the table there are around 140,000 clones, approximately 87% of which are singletons. What was sequenced was PBMCs. The origin of the receptors is a young woman in good health and CMV-seronegative. The CDR3 runs from the conserved cysteine through the conserved F or W. Each record gives: CDR3 protein, CDR3 DNA, V gene, J gene, D gene, clone size. A D gene is named only where the DNA matches it firmly. Some rows mark clone size as missing; the rest say once, few, many or name a class of expanded clone.

CDR3: CASSLVSYEQYF
DNA: TGCGCCAGCAGCTTAGTGAGCTACGAGCAGTACTTC
V: TRBV5-1
J: TRBJ2-7
D: -
size: -

CDR3: CASSKNRGDSTDTQYF
DNA: TGTGCCAGCAGCAAGAACAGGGGAGACAGCACAGATACGCAGTATTTT
V: TRBV7-6
J: TRBJ2-3
D: TRBD1
size: -

CDR3: CASSMRDAETQYF
DNA: TGTGCCAGTAGTATGCGGGACGCGGAGACCCAGTACTTC
V: TRBV19
J: TRBJ2-5
D: -
size: -

CDR3: CASSQGTGRRSGNTIYF
DNA: TGCGCCAGCAGCCAGGGGACAGGGAGGCGCTCTGGAAACACCATATATTTT
V: TRBV4-3
J: TRBJ1-3
D: TRBD1
size: -

CDR3: CASSRAGGFNQPQHF
DNA: TGTGCCAGCAGTCGAGCGGGGGGTTTCAATCAGCCCCAGCATTTT
V: TRBV7-2
J: TRBJ1-5
D: -
size: -

CDR3: CASRETGEEGYTF
DNA: TGTGCCAGCAGAGAAACAGGGGAAGAGGGCTACACCTTC
V: TRBV6-4
J: TRBJ1-2
D: TRBD1
size: -

CDR3: CASSGTGGNTEAFF
DNA: TGTGCCAGCTCCGGGACAGGAGGGAACACTGAAGCTTTCTTT
V: TRBV18
J: TRBJ1-1
D: TRBD1
size: -

CDR3: CASSPGQVYGYTF
DNA: TGTGCCAGCAGTCCGGGACAGGTCTATGGCTACACCTTC
V: TRBV28
J: TRBJ1-2
D: TRBD1
size: -

CDR3: CASSLGQGAWGGYTF
DNA: TGTGCCAGCAGCTTGGGACAGGGGGCTTGGGGTGGCTACACCTTC
V: TRBV5-6
J: TRBJ1-2
D: TRBD1
size: -

CDR3: CSVDYEGAGETQYF
DNA: TGCAGCGTTGATTACGAGGGGGCAGGGGAGACCCAGTACTTC
V: TRBV29-1
J: TRBJ2-5
D: TRBD1
size: -

CDR3: CASNARTGTGGFSYTF
DNA: TGTGCCAGTAACGCCCGGACCGGGACAGGGGGCTTTAGCTACACCTTC
V: TRBV19
J: TRBJ1-2
D: TRBD1
size: -

CDR3: CATRAAGAEAFF
DNA: TGTGCCACCCGGGCGGCGGGGGCTGAAGCTTTCTTT
V: TRBV2
J: TRBJ1-1
D: -
size: -

CDR3: CASSTPSGGLMEQYF
DNA: TGTGCCAGCAGCACCCCTAGCGGGGGTCTAATGGAGCAGTACTTC
V: TRBV7-8
J: TRBJ2-7
D: TRBD2
size: -

CDR3: CASSQDPAGASNQPQHF
DNA: TGCGCCAGCAGCCAAGATCCAGCAGGGGCGAGCAATCAGCCCCAGCATTTT
V: TRBV4-3
J: TRBJ1-5
D: -
size: -

CDR3: CASSQMRGGPYEQYF
DNA: TGTGCCAGCAGCCAGATGCGGGGGGGGCCTTACGAGCAGTACTTC
V: TRBV7-6
J: TRBJ2-7
D: TRBD2
size: once

CDR3: CASSLARWQNTEAFF
DNA: TGTGCCAGCAGCTTAGCAAGATGGCAGAACACTGAAGCTTTCTTT
V: TRBV7-8
J: TRBJ1-1
D: -
size: -

CDR3: CASSFRGLPREQYF
DNA: TGTGCCAGCAGCTTTCGGGGACTACCTAGGGAGCAGTACTTC
V: TRBV7-8
J: TRBJ2-7
D: TRBD2
size: -

CDR3: CASSPPGGLIIETQYF
DNA: TGTGCCAGCAGCCCGCCGGGGGGGTTGATAATTGAGACCCAGTACTTC
V: TRBV7-9
J: TRBJ2-5
D: TRBD2
size: -

CDR3: CASSQVGLGGEKLFF
DNA: TGCGCCAGCAGCCAAGTCGGACTAGGGGGTGAAAAACTGTTTTTT
V: TRBV4-3
J: TRBJ1-4
D: -
size: few

CDR3: CAWDSVGDREKHF
DNA: TGTGCCTGGGACTCCGTCGGGGACCGGGAGAAACATTTT
V: TRBV30
J: TRBJ1-5
D: -
size: -

CDR3: CASSLAPQGLAGAAKNIQYF
DNA: TGTGCCAGCAGCTTAGCCCCCCAGGGACTAGCGGGTGCAGCCAAAAACATTCAGTACTTC
V: TRBV7-2
J: TRBJ2-4
D: TRBD2
size: -